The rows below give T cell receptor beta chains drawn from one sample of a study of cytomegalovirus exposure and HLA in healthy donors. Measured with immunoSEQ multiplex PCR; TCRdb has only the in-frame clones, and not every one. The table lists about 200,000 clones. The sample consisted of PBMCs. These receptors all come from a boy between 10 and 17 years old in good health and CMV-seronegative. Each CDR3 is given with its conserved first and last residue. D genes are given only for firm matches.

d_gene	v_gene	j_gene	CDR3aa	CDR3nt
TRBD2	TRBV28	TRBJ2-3	CASSFSGKLAGGTDTQYF	TGTGCCAGCAGTTTTTCGGGGAAACTAGCGGGGGGAACAGATACGCAGTATTTT
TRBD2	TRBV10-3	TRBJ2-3	CAIRLSSGASTDTQYF	TGTGCCATCAGACTCTCTAGCGGGGCTAGCACAGATACGCAGTATTTT
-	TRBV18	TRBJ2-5	CASSPPGVQETQYF	TGTGCCAGCTCACCTCCGGGGGTCCAAGAGACCCAGTACTTC
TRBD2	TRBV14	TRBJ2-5	CASSPRTSGALHPAHETQYF	TGTGCCAGCAGCCCAAGGACTAGCGGGGCCCTTCACCCGGCTCACGAGACCCAGTACTTC
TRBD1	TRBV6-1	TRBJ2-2	CASSERSTGVTGELFF	TGTGCCAGCAGTGAACGCTCTACAGGGGTTACCGGGGAGCTGTTTTTT
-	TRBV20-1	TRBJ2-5	CSAHFQETQYF	TGCAGTGCGCACTTCCAAGAGACCCAGTACTTC
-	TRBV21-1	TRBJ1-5	CASSRQAQGEIHQHF	TGTGCCAGCAGCCGTCAGGCACAGGGCGAGATACACCAGCATTTT
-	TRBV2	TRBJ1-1	CASGRGTEAFF	TGTGCCAGTGGGCGGGGCACCGAAGCTTTCTTT
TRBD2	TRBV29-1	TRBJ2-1	CSVARLAGAYSYNEQFF	TGCAGCGTTGCGAGACTAGCGGGGGCCTACTCCTACAATGAGCAGTTCTTC
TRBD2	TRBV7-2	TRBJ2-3	CASSARLAIDTQYF	TGTGCCAGCAGTGCCCGACTAGCGATTGATACGCAGTATTTT
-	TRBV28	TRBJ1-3	CASTPVEGNTIYF	TGTGCCAGCACCCCCGTGGAGGGAAACACCATATATTTT